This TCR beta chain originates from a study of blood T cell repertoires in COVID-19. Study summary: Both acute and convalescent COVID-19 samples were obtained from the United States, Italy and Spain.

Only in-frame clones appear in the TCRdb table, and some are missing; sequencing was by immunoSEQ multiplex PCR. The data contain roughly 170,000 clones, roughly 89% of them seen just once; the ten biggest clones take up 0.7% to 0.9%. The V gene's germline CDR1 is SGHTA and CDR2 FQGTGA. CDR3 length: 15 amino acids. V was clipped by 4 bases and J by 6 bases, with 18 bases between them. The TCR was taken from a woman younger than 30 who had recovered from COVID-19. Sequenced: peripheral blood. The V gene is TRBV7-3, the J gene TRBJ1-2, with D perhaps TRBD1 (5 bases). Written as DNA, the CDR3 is TGTGCCAGCAGCTCCTCCGGGCAGGGAGGTCATGGCTACACCTTC. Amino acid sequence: CASSSSGQGGHGYTF.